The TCR beta chain under discussion was sequenced for a study of T cells after yellow fever vaccination. This clonotype was seen more than once but under ten times. 5'RACE template switching added a universal primer site and UMIs to TCR cDNA. TCRdb re-called the 5' RACE reads with MiXCR, one entry per CDR3 protein. The repertoire holds around 29,000 distinct CDR3 sequences, 6.3% seen once, with around a quarter in the top ten. This CDR3 is 15 amino acids long. The J segment lost 6 bases and the V segment lost 4 bases, leaving 5 bases of the junction unmatched. Germline CDR1 MGHRA, CDR2 YSYEKL. General study points: It was the secondary response that reached its peak faster, day 5 versus 15, but it was weaker.

The sequences come from PBMCs, either bulk or a sorted T-cell subset (CD4+, CD8+, memory, or dextramer-sorted; not recorded which), collected on the day of the yellow fever booster vaccination. The clonotype originates from a man aged 25 to 40 who received the YFV17D yellow fever vaccine. V usage is TRBV4-1 and J usage is TRBJ2-2; TRBD2 agrees at 10 bases. In DNA, the CDR3 is TGCGCCAGCAGCCGGGCTAGCGGGAGAGCCGGGGAGCTGTTTTTT. The encoded protein is CASSRASGRAGELFF.